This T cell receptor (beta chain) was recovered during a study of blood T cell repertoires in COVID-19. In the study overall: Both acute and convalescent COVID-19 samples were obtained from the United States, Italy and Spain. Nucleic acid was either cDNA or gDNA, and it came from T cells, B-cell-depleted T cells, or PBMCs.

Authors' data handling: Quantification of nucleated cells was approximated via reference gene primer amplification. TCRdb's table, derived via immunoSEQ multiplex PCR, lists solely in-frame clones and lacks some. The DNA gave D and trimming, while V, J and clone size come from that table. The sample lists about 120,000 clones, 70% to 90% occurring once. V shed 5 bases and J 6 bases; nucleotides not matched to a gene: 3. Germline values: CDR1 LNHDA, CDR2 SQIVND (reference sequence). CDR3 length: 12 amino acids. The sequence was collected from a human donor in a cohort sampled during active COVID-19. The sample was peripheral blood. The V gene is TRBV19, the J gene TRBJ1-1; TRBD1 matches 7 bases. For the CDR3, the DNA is TGTGCCAGTAGTGACAGGGATCCTGAAGCTTTCTTT. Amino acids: CASSDRDPEAFF.